This T cell receptor beta chain emerged from a study of blood T cells in healthy people across ages. This CDR3 region has 14 residues. The germline V gene encodes CDR1 LGHDT and CDR2 YNNKEL (reference sequence). The J segment lost 7 bases and the V segment lost 4 bases, leaving 10 bases of the junction unmatched. This clonotype has a single count. For the second PCR, which ran for about 6 to 11 cycles, a sample-barcoded 5' primer and a J-beta primer mix were used. MiXCR, run by TCRdb on the 5' RACE reads, gives a single entry per CDR3 protein. Here the sample spans over a million distinct CDR3 sequences, around two fifths being singletons.

The rearrangement joins TRBV3-1 to TRBJ2-7; the match to TRBD2 covers 7 bases. The material sequenced was blood. The TCR sequence derives from a woman aged 18-35 years in good health. In nucleotides, the CDR3 is TGTGCCAGCAGCCGTAGCGGTGCCGGGGGGGAGCAGTACTTC. This sequence encodes CASSRSGAGGEQYF.